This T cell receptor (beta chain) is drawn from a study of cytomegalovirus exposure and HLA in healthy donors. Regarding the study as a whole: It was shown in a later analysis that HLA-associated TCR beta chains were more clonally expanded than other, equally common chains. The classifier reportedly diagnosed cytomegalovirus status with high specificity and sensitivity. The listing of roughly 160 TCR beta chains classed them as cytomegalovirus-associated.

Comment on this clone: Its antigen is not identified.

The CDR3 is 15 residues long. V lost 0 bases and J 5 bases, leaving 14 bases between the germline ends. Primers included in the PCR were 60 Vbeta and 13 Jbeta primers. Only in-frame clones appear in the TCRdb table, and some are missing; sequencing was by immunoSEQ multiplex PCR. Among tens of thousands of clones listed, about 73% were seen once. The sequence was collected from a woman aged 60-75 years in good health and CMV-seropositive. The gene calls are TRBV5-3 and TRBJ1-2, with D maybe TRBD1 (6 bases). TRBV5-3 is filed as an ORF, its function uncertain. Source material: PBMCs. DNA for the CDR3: TGTGCCAGAAGCTTGGTGGGGGGGCTCGTGTATGGCTACACCTTC. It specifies CARSLVGGLVYGYTF.